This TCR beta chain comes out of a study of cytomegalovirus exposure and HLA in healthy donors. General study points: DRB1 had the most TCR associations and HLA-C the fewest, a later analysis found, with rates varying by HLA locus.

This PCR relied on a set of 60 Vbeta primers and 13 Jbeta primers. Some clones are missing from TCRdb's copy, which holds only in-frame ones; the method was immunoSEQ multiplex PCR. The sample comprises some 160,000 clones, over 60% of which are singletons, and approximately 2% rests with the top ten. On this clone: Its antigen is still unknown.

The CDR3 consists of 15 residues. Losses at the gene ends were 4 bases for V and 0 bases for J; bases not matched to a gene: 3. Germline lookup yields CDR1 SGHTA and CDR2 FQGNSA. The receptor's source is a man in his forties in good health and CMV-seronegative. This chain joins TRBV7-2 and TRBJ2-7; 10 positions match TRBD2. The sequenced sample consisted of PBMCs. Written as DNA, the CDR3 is TGTGCCAGCAGCTGGACTAGCGGTAGCTCCTACGAGCAGTACTTC. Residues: CASSWTSGSSYEQYF.